This T cell receptor (beta chain) stems from a study of T-cell memory formation after mild COVID-19. This clonotype was recorded a few times. Trimming took 4 bases from V and 2 from J; bases not matched to a gene: 9. Germline-derived CDR1 and CDR2 are SGHKS and YYEKEE (reference sequence). The CDR3 is 15 amino acids. TCRdb re-derived calls from the 5' RACE reads in MiXCR, one entry per CDR3 protein. The sample carries around 200,000 distinct CDR3 sequences, roughly a tenth recorded once. The V call is TRBV5-5, the J call TRBJ2-7, with 7 bases that match TRBD1. The sequenced material came from PBMCs or a T cell subset sorted from them (not recorded which). This receptor was identified in a man younger than 30 who had mild COVID-19 (a few samples of this study predate the infection). Cell type and time point are not known. The CDR3 sequence: CASSPRAGTAYEQYF. The CDR3 DNA reads TGTGCCAGCAGCCCCAGAGCCGGGACAGCCTACGAGCAGTACTTC.